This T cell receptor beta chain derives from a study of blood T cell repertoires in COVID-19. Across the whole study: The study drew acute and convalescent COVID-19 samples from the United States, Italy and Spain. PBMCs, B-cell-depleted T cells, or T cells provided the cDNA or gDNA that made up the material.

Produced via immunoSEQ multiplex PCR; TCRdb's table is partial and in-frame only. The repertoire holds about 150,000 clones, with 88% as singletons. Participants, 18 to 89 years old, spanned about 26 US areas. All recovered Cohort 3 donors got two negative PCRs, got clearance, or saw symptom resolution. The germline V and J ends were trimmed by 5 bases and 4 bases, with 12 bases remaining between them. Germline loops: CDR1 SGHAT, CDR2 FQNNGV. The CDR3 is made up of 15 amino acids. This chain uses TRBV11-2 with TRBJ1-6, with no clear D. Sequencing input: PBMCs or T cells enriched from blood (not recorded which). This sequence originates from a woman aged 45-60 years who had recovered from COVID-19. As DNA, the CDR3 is TGTGCCAGCAGCACCCAGACGGGTTATAATTCACCCCTCCACTTT. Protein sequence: CASSTQTGYNSPLHF.